This T cell receptor beta chain stems from a study of CD8 T cells in Susac syndrome. Random hexamers were used to reverse transcribe the RNA input (about 0.45 to 1 ug). TCRdb used MiXCR to reprocess the immunoSEQ multiplex PCR reads, holding one entry per CDR3 protein. The table shows a few hundred thousand distinct CDR3 sequences, with almost 85% occurring only once. Trimming removed 5 bases at V and 3 bases at J, with 8 bases between. Germline assignment: CDR1 SGHTA and CDR2 FQGNSA. The CDR3 is 12 amino acids. The chain combines TRBV7-2 with TRBJ2-7; D is undetermined. This clonotype originated in a human donor with multiple sclerosis. Specimen: CD8+ T cells from PBMCs. The chain's CDR3 is CASSEQFYEQYF. DNA for the CDR3: TGTGCCAGCAGCGAACAGTTCTACGAGCAGTACTTC.